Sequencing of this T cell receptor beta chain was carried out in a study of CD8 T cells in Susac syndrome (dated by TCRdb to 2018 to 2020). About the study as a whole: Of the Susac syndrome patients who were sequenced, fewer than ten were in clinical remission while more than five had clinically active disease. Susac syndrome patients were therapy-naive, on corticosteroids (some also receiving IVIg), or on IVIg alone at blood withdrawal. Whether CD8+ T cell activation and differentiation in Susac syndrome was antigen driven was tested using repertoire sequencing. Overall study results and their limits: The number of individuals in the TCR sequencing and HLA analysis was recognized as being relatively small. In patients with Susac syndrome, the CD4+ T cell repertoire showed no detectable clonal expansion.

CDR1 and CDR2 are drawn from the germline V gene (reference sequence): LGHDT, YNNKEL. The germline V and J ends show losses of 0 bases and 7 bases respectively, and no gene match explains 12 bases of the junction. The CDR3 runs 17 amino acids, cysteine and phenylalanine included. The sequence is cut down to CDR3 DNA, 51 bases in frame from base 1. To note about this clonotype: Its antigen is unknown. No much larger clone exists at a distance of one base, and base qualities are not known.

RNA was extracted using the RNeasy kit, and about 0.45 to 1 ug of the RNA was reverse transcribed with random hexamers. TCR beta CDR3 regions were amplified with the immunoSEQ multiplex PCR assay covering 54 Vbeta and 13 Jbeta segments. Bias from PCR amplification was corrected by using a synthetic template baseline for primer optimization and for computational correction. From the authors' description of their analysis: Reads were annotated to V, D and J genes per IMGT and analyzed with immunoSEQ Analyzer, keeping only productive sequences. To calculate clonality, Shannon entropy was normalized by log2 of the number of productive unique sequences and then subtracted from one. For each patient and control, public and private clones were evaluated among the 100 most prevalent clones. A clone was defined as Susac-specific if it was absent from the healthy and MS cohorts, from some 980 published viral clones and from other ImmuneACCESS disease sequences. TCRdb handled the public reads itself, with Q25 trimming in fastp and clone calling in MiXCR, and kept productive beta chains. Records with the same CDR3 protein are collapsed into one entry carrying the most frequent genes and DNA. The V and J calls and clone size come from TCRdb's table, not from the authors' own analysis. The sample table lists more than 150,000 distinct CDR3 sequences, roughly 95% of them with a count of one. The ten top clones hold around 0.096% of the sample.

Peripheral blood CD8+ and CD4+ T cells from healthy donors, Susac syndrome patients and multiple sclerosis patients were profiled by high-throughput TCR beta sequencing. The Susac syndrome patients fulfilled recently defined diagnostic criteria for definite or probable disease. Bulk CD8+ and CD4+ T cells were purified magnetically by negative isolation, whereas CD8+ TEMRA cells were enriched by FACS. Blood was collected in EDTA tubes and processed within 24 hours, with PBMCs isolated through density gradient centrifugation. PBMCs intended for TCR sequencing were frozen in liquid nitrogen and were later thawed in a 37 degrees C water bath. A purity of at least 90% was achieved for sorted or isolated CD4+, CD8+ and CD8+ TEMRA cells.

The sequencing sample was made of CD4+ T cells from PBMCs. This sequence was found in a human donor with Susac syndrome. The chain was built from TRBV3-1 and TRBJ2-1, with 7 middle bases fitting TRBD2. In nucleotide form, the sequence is TGTGCCAGCAGCCAAGATGAGCGGGGAAGAGGCAGAAATGAGCAGTTCTTC. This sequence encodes CASSQDERGRGRNEQFF.